A single sample gave rise to the 17 T cell receptor beta chains below, sequenced in a study of molecular identifiers for immune sequencing clone quantification. TCRdb analysed the PCR reads with MiXCR anew, one entry per CDR3 protein. The repertoire has about 630,000 distinct CDR3 sequences, roughly 25% of them found once; the top ten carry about 0.8%. Sequencing was performed on naive CD8+ T cells from blood, with Jurkat cell RNA spiked in. The subset: FACS-sorted CD8+CD4-CCR7+CD45RA+ naive T cells. The source is a human donor in good health. Some libraries in this study had Jurkat cell RNA spiked in.

The sample holds many counts of this clonotype. V and J are TRBV27 and TRBJ1-5; D is unclear. This CDR3 spans 13 amino acids. V lost 4 bases and J lost 3, with 7 bases in between. From germline, CDR1 is MNHEY and CDR2 SMNVEV (reference sequence). The CDR3 coding sequence is TGTGCCAGCAGTTGGGGAATCAATCAGCCCCAGCATTTT. As protein: CASSWGINQPQHF.

This clonotype was seen at least ten times. This rearrangement joins TRBV7-9 to TRBJ2-3, with D perhaps matching TRBD1 (7 bases). This CDR3 region has 14 residues. Germline V CDR1 and CDR2: SEHNR, FQNEAQ (reference sequence). V was shortened by 10 bases and J by 3 bases, with 17 bases between the two germline ends. The CDR3 sequence is CATSPAGGTDTQYF. CDR3 nucleotide sequence: TGTGCCACCTCGCCGGCAGGGGGGACAGATACGCAGTATTTT.

This clonotype was counted ten times or more. The chain links TRBV12-3 or TRBV12-4 to TRBJ1-4, with D hard to call. Trimming left V 5 bases short and J 8 bases short, with 18 bases between. The CDR3 is 15 amino acids. The CDR3 region is CASSPPVEGGEKLFF. CDR3 DNA: TGTGCCAGCAGTCCCCCTGTGGAGGGCGGAGAAAAACTGTTTTTT.

The chain uses TRBV10-3 and TRBJ2-3, with 7 nucleotides matching TRBD2. Germline V CDR1 and CDR2: ENHRY, SYGVKD. The V segment lost 4 bases and the J segment 1 base; nucleotides outside the gene matches: 20. The length of the CDR3 is 20 residues. CDR3 coding DNA: TGTGCCATCAGTGGTTCTGATGGGATCCTGCGGGAGCTGGGCACAGATACGCAGTATTTT. Encoded protein: CAISGSDGILRELGTDTQYF.

This clonotype was seen at least ten times. This chain uses TRBV6-5 with TRBJ2-4, with D unclear. The germline CDR1 and CDR2 sequences are MNHEY and SVGAGI. Trimming cost V 4 bases and J 0 bases, with 7 bases left between them. The CDR3 extends over 14 amino acids. The CDR3: CASSSGPAKNIQYF. In DNA form, the CDR3 reads TGTGCCAGCAGTTCCGGGCCAGCCAAAAACATTCAGTACTTC.

This clonotype was detected many times. V gene TRBV28 combines with J gene TRBJ1-2; 11 bases map to TRBD1. The germline V gene has CDR1 MDHEN and CDR2 SYDVKM. The CDR3 is 17 amino acids. The V segment lost 5 bases and the J segment 5 bases; nucleotides outside the gene matches: 13. The CDR3 region is CASSLLRADRGPYGYTF. CDR3 nucleotide sequence: TGTGCCAGCAGTCTACTCCGCGCGGACAGGGGGCCGTATGGCTACACCTTC.

The chain has TRBV4-3 and TRBJ2-1, with D possibly TRBD2 on 5 matching bases. CDR3 length: 16 amino acids. Per the germline V gene, CDR1 is LGHNA and CDR2 is YSLEER. The germline V and J ends were trimmed by 1 base and 8 bases, with 18 bases remaining between them. In nucleotides, the CDR3 is TGCGCCAGCAGCCAAGGTCCCTCCGAGGGAAACGATGAGCAGTTCTTC. This sequence encodes CASSQGPSEGNDEQFF.

With regard to this clonotype: A much larger clonotype is one base distant, so this may be a read error. V usage is TRBV29-1 and J usage is TRBJ2-5; D is ambiguous. From germline, CDR1 is SQVTM and CDR2 ANQGSEA. Trimming cost V 0 bases and J 7 bases, with 9 bases left between them. The CDR3 has 12 residues. The CDR3 DNA sequence: TGCAGCGTTGAAGACGCGTCCGTGACCCAGTACTTC. Translated: CSVEDASVTQYF.

In the case of this clonotype: A junction end diverges from the germline sequence, so it may reflect a read error. This chain links TRBV11-3 with TRBJ2-7, with D maybe TRBD2 (5 bases). Looked up from germline, CDR1 is SGHNT and CDR2 is YENEEA. CDR3 size: 15 residues. CDR3 residues: CASSLDGGSGYEQHF. CDR3 DNA: TGTGCCAGCAGCTTAGACGGTGGGAGCGGTTACGAGCAGCACTTC.

The table lists this clonotype with many counts. The genes are TRBV6-5 and TRBJ1-5, with a weak D call TRBD1 (5 bases). In germline, CDR1 is MNHEY, CDR2 SVGAGI. Trimming pared 0 bases from V and 2 bases from J, leaving 5 bases between. This CDR3 region has 14 residues. CDR3 nucleotides: TGTGCCAGCAGTTACTCGGGGGGCAATCAGCCCCAGCATTTT. Translation gives CASSYSGGNQPQHF.

In regard to this clonotype: This may come from a read error, since a much larger clone is one base off. This chain connects TRBV4-3 to TRBJ1-6; D perhaps matches TRBD1 (5 bases). Trimming removed 2 bases at V and 8 bases at J, with 16 bases between. In germline, CDR1 is LGHNA, CDR2 YSLEER. The CDR3 runs 16 residues. CDR3 DNA sequence: TGCGCCAGCAGCCAAACCCTCCGGGACCCGGATTCACCCCTCCACTTT. This gives the protein CASSQTLRDPDSPLHF.

This clonotype was seen only once. The chain couples TRBV19 to TRBJ2-1; 7 nucleotides match TRBD2. V lost 7 bases to trimming and J lost 8 bases; unmatched junction nucleotides: 14. CDR3 size: 15 residues. Per the germline V gene, CDR1 is LNHDA and CDR2 is SQIVND (reference sequence). CDR3: CASTEGGTKSDEQFF. Here the CDR3 DNA reads TGTGCCAGTACCGAGGGAGGGACTAAGAGCGATGAGCAGTTCTTC.

This clonotype was picked up a small number of times. The genes are TRBV7-2 and TRBJ2-1; 10 bases are a match to TRBD2. Germline CDR1 SGHTA, CDR2 FQGNSA. V lost 1 base and J lost 4; bases outside the gene matches: 1. This CDR3 spans 15 amino acids. CDR3 protein: CASSLVSGGYNEQFF. Here the CDR3 DNA reads TGTGCCAGCAGCTTAGTTAGCGGGGGGTACAATGAGCAGTTCTTC.

This clonotype was observed many times. The genes are TRBV20-1 and TRBJ2-6; the D is unclear. The CDR3 contains 15 residues. V was clipped by 5 bases and J by 2 bases, with 13 bases between them. Germline CDR1 and CDR2: DFQATT and SNEGSKA (reference sequence). The CDR3 DNA reads TGCAGTGCTCGGCCTTTTGAAGCTGGGGCCAACGTCCTGACTTTC. It encodes CSARPFEAGANVLTF.

This clonotype was counted a few times. V gene TRBV5-6 combines with J gene TRBJ2-7, with D possibly being TRBD1 (6 bases). The CDR3 extends over 12 amino acids. V was trimmed by 4 bases and J by 8 bases, leaving 13 bases between them. Germline values: CDR1 SGHDT, CDR2 YYEEEE. The CDR3, as DNA: TGTGCCAGCAGCGCATTGGACAGAAAGCAGTACTTC. Protein sequence: CASSALDRKQYF.

As concerns this clonotype: One end of the junction is discordant with germline, which a read error may explain. The J gene is TRBJ2-2, the V gene TRBV15, with TRBD1 matching over 10 bases. The CDR3 length is 16 residues. Germline CDR1 LNHNV, CDR2 YYDKDF (reference sequence). The chain's CDR3 is CATSRLGQGNTGDLFF. The DNA for the CDR3 is TGTGCCACCAGCAGACTGGGACAGGGGAACACCGGGGATCTGTTTTTT.

This clonotype has ten or more counts. CDR3 bases: TGCAGTGCGAGCTGGACGGGGAGGTCCCACTACGAGCAGTACTTC. Translated, it gives CSASWTGRSHYEQYF. The J gene is TRBJ2-7, the V gene TRBV20-1; D perhaps matches TRBD2 (6 bases). Per germline, CDR1 DFQATT and CDR2 SNEGSKA (reference sequence). V lost 6 bases and J lost 3, with 21 bases in between. The CDR3 is 15 residues long.